The 11 T cell receptor beta chains listed next were all sequenced from one sample in a study of T cell repertoires in cytomegalovirus infection (dated by TCRdb to between 2018 and 2021). This sample was sequenced with an Illumina HiSeq 1500. TCRdb cleaned the public reads at Q25 with fastp, built clones with MiXCR and kept in-frame beta chains. Every entry covers one CDR3 protein and lists the most common genes and DNA from its rows. For this sample the table gives more than 65,000 distinct CDR3 sequences, of which 45% to 55% were detected only once. The top ten clonotypes cover about 92% of the sample. The treatment or condition tag for this specimen amounts to: in vitro stimulation with specific CMV peptide epitopes to enrich CMV-specific T cells. Their target antigens are unknown. The sequencing here drew on CD8+ T cells from cultured PBMCs, taken from culture after CMV antigen stimulation. These TCRs come from a human donor in good health (CMV status not recorded). Some clones in this sample may be carry-over from other donors' samples.

J is TRBJ1-5 and V is TRBV19; possibly TRBD1 for D (5 bases). CDR1 and CDR2 from the germline V gene are LNHDA and SQIVND (reference sequence). Trimming removed 3 bases at V and 3 bases at J, with 12 bases between. The CDR3 runs to 15 residues. CDR3 in amino acids: CASSMATAFNQPQHF. The CDR3 DNA reads TGTGCCAGTAGTATGGCGACAGCCTTCAATCAGCCCCAGCATTTT.

This rearrangement joins TRBV19 to TRBJ2-2; 11 nucleotides match TRBD1. CDR1 and CDR2 from the germline V gene are LNHDA and SQIVND (reference sequence). The ends lost 3 bases at V and 6 bases at J; junction bases unmatched: 12. This CDR3 contains 18 residues. CDR3 nucleotides: TGTGCCAGTAGTATGCGGACCGGGACAGGGGGTATCGCCGGGGAGCTGTTTTTT. Residues: CASSMRTGTGGIAGELFF.

The rearrangement uses TRBV9 and TRBJ2-2, with D perhaps matching TRBD2 (5 bases). Per the germline V gene, CDR1 is SGDLS and CDR2 is YYNGEE. This CDR3 has 15 amino acids. V dropped 2 bases and J dropped 2 bases, with 10 bases sitting between them. The CDR3 DNA sequence: TGTGCCAGCAGCGTTAGGACTGCAAACACCGGGGAGCTGTTTTTT. Its protein product is CASSVRTANTGELFF. Based on the CDR3 plus reference TRBV9 and TRBJ2-2, the full variable domain is DSGVTQTPKHLITATGQRVTLRCSPRSGDLSVYWYQQSLDQGLQFLIQYYNGEERAKGNILERFSAQQFPDLHSELNLSSLELGDSALYFCASSVRTANTGELFFGEGSRLTVL.

The J gene is TRBJ1-1, the V gene TRBV6-2 or TRBV6-3; no clear D gene. Germline assignment: CDR1 MNHEY and CDR2 SVGEGT. V was cut by 0 bases and J by 5 bases, with 13 bases left in between. The CDR3 runs to 15 residues. CDR3 nucleotides: TGTGCCAGCAGTTACTCCGGACTCCCGGGGACTGAAGCTTTCTTT. Encoded protein: CASSYSGLPGTEAFF.

The chain combines TRBV27 with TRBJ2-7, with D unresolved. V lost 3 bases and J 2 bases, leaving 8 bases between the germline ends. The CDR3 runs to 13 residues. Germline-derived CDR1 and CDR2 are MNHEY and SMNVEV (reference sequence). The CDR3 sequence is CASSFVGAYEQYF. In DNA, the CDR3 is TGTGCCAGCAGTTTTGTCGGTGCCTACGAGCAGTACTTC.

J is TRBJ2-2 and V is TRBV5-6; TRBD2 matches 10 bases. The CDR3 length is 15 residues. J was trimmed by 7 bases and V by 1 base; bases with no gene match: 4. The germline V gene encodes CDR1 SGHDT and CDR2 YYEEEE. Here the CDR3 DNA reads TGTGCCAGCAGCTTGCCTAGCGGGGGCGACGGGGAGCTGTTTTTT. Translating gives CASSLPSGGDGELFF.

This clonotype was detected ten times or more. The V and J genes are TRBV7-8 and TRBJ2-1, with TRBD2 matching 14 bases. V trimming: 5 bases; J trimming: 2 bases; junction bases outside the gene matches: 8. Germline CDR1 is SGHVS and CDR2 is FQNEAQ. There are 18 residues in the CDR3. The CDR3 nucleotides are TGTGCCAGCAGCCCGCCGGGACTAGCGGGAGACGCCTACAATGAGCAGTTCTTC. Protein sequence: CASSPPGLAGDAYNEQFF.

This clonotype was detected only a few times. This sequence joins TRBV20-1 and TRBJ2-5, with D unresolved. The CDR3 spans 14 residues. The V end lost 0 bases, the J end lost 5 bases, and 13 bases lay between the germline ends. The germline V gene encodes CDR1 DFQATT and CDR2 SNEGSKA (reference sequence). Here the CDR3 reads CSARDWAREETQYF. CDR3 nucleotides: TGCAGTGCTAGAGATTGGGCACGCGAGGAGACCCAGTACTTC.

The chain recombines TRBV12-3 or TRBV12-4 with TRBJ1-1, with 7 bases that match TRBD1. The CDR3 has 15 amino acids. V lost 6 bases and J lost 7; bases outside the gene matches: 14. CDR3 residues: CASRSAGQRTFEAFF. The CDR3 bases are TGTGCCAGCAGAAGTGCGGGACAGCGAACTTTTGAAGCTTTCTTT.

The chain carries TRBV12-3 or TRBV12-4 and TRBJ2-7; TRBD2 agrees at 9 bases. The CDR3 covers 20 residues. V trimming: 5 bases; J trimming: 1 base; junction bases outside the gene matches: 21. As DNA, the CDR3 is TGTGCCAGCAGTGACGGCCCTCCGGGACTAGCACCCTACGGGTCCTACGAGCAGTACTTC. Its translation: CASSDGPPGLAPYGSYEQYF.

This chain uses TRBV2 with TRBJ2-3, with 7 bases identical to TRBD2. V shed 4 bases, J shed 2 bases, and the junction held 3 bases outside the gene matches. In germline, CDR1 is SNHLY, CDR2 FYNNEI. The CDR3 extends over 14 amino acids. As DNA, the CDR3 is TGTGCCAGCAGTGCGGGGGGAGACACAGATACGCAGTATTTT. Its protein is CASSAGGDTDTQYF.